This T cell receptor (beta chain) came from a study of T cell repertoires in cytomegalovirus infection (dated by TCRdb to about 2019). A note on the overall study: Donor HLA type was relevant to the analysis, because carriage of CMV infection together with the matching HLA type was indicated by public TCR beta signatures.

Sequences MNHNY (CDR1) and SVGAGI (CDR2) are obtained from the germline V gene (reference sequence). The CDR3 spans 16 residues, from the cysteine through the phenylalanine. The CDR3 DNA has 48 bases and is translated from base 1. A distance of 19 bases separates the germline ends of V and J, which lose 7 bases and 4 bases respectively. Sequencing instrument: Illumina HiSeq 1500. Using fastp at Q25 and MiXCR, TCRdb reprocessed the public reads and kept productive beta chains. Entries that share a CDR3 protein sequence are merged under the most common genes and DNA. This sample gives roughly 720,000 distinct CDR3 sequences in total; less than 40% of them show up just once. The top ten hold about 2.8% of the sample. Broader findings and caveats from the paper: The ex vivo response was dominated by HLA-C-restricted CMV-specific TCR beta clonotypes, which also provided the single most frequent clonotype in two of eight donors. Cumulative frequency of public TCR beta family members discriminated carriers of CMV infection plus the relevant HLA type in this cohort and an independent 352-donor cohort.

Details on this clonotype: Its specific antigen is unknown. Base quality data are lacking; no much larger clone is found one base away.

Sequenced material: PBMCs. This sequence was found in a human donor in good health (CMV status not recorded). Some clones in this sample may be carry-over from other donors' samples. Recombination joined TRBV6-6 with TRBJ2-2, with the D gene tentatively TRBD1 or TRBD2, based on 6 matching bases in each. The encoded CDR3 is CASTHEGGLITGELFF. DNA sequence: TGTGCCAGCACTCACGAGGGGGGCCTTATCACCGGGGAGCTGTTTTTT.